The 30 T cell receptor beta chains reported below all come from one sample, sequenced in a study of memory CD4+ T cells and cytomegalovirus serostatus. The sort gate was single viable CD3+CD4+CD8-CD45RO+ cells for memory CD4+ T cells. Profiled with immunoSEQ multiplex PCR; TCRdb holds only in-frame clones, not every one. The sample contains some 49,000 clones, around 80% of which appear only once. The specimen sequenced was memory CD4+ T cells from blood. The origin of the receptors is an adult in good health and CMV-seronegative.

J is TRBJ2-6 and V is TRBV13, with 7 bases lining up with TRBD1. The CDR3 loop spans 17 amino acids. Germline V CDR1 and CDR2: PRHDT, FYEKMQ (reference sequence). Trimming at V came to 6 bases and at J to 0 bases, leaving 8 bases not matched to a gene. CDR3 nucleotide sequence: TGTGCCAGCAGTTACACAGGGGCTCTCTCTGGGGCCAACGTCCTGACTTTC. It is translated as CASSYTGALSGANVLTF.

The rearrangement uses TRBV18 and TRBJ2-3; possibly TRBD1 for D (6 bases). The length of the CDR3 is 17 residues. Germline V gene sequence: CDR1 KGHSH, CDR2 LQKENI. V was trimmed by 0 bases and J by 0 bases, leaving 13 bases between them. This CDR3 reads CASSPPGARSSTDTQYF. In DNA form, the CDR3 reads TGTGCCAGCTCACCACCGGGGGCTCGCTCTAGCACAGATACGCAGTATTTT. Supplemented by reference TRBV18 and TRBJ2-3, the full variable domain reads NAGVMQNPRHLVRRRGQEARLRCSPMKGHSHVYWYRQLPEEGLKFMVYLQKENIIDESGMPKERFSAEFPKEGPSILRIQQVVRGDSAAYFCASSPPGARSSTDTQYFGPGTRLTVL.

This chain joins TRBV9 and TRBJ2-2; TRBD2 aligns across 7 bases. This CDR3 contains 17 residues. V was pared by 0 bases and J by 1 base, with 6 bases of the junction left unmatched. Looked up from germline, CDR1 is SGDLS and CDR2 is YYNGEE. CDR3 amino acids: CASSVGGGRQNTGELFF. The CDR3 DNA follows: TGTGCCAGCAGCGTAGGGGGGGGACGGCAGAACACCGGGGAGCTGTTTTTT.

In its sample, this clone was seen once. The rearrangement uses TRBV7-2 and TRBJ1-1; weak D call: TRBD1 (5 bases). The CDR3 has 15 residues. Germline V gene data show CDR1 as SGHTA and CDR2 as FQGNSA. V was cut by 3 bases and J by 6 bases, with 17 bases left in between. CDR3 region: CASSLGDRRGSEAFF. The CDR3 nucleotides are TGTGCCAGCAGCTTGGGGGACCGCCGTGGCTCTGAAGCTTTCTTT.

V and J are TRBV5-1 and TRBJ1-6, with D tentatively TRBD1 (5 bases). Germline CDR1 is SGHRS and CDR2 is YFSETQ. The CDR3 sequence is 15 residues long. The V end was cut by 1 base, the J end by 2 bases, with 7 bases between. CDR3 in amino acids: CASSLQGPYNSPLHF. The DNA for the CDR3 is TGCGCCAGCAGCTTGCAGGGACCCTATAATTCACCCCTCCACTTT.

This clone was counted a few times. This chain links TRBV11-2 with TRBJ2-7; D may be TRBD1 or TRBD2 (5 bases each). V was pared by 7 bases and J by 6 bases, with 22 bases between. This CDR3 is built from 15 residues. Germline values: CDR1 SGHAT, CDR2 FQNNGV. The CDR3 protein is CASTLGLGGGLEQYF. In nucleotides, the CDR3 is TGTGCCAGCACCTTGGGGCTTGGCGGCGGGCTCGAGCAGTACTTC.

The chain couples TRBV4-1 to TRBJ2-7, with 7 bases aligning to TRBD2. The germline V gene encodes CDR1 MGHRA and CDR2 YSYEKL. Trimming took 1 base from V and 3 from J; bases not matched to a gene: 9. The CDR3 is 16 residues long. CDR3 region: CASSQAPSGALYEQYF. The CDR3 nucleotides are TGCGCCAGCAGCCAAGCTCCCAGCGGGGCCCTCTACGAGCAGTACTTC.

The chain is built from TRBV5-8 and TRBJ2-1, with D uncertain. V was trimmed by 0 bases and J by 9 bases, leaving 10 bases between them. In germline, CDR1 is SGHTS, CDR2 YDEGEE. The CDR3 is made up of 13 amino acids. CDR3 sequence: CASSLEPWGEQFF. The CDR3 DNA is TGTGCCAGCAGCTTGGAGCCCTGGGGTGAGCAGTTCTTC.

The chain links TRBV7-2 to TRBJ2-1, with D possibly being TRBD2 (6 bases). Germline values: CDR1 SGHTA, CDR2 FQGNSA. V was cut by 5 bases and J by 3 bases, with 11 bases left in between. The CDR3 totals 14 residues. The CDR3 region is CASSQWGDYNEQFF. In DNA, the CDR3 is TGTGCCAGCAGCCAGTGGGGGGACTACAATGAGCAGTTCTTC.

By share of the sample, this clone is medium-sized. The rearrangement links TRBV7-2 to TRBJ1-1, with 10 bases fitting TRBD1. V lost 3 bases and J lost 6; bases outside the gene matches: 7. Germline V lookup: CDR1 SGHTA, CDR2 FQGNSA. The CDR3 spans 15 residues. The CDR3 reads CASSFDRGPRAEAFF. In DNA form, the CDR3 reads TGTGCCAGCAGCTTTGACAGGGGGCCGAGGGCTGAAGCTTTCTTT. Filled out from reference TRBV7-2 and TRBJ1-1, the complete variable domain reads GAGVSQSPSNKVTEKGKDVELRCDPISGHTALYWYRQSLGQGLEFLIYFQGNSAPDKSGLPSDRFSAERTGGSVSTLTIQRTQQEDSAVYLCASSFDRGPRAEAFFGQGTRLTVV.

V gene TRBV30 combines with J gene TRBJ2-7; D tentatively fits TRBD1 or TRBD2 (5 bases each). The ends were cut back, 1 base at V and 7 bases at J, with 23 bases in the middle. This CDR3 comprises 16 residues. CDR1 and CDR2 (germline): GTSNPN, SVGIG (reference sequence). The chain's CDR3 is CAWSAGTGTAALEQYF. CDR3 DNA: TGTGCCTGGAGTGCCGGGACGGGTACAGCCGCCCTAGAGCAGTACTTC.

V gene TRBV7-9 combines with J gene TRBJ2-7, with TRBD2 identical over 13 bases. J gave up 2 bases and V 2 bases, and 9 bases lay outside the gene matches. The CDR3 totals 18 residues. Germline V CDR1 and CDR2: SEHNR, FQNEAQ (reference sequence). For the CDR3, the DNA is TGTGCCAGCAGCTTACCCGGACTAGCGGGGGTCCTCGCCTACGAGCAGTACTTC. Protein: CASSLPGLAGVLAYEQYF.

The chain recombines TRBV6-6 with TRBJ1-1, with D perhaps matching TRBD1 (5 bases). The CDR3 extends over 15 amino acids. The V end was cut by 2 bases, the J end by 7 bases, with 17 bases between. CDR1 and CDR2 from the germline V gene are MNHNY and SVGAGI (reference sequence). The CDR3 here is CASSYTQAGWVEAFF. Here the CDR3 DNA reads TGTGCCAGCAGTTACACCCAAGCAGGGTGGGTTGAAGCTTTCTTT.

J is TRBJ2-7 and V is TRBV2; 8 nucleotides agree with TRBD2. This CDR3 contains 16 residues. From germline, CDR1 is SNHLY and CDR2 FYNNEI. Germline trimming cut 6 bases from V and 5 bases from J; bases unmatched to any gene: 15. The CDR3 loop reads CASRGRGGPRIHEQYF. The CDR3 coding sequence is TGTGCCAGCAGGGGTCGGGGGGGACCAAGGATCCACGAGCAGTACTTC.

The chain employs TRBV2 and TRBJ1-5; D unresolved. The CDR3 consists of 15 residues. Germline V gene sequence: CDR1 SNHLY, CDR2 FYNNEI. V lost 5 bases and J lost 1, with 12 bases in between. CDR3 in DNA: TGTGCCAGCAGTACCCTCGCAGTCAGCAATCAGCCCCAGCATTTT. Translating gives CASSTLAVSNQPQHF.

CDR3 DNA: TGTGCCAGCAGCTTAGCGCCCCGGACAGGGGATGGCTACACCTTC. It encodes CASSLAPRTGDGYTF. The chain recombines TRBV7-9 with TRBJ1-2; 9 bases align to TRBD1. Trimming cost V 0 bases and J 6 bases; bases outside gene matches: 5. From germline, CDR1 is SEHNR and CDR2 FQNEAQ (reference sequence). The CDR3 runs 15 residues.

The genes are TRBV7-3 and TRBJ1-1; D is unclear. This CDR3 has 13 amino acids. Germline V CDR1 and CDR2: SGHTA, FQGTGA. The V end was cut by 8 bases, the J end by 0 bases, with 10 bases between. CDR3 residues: CASEVGLNTEAFF. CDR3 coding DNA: TGTGCCAGCGAAGTTGGGTTGAACACTGAAGCTTTCTTT.

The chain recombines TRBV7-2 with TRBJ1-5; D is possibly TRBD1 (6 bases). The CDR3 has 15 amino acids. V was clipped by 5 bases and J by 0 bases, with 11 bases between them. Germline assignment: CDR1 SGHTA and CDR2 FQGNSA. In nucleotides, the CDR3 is TGTGCCAGCAGCCAGGACAGAGTTAGCAATCAGCCCCAGCATTTT. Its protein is CASSQDRVSNQPQHF.

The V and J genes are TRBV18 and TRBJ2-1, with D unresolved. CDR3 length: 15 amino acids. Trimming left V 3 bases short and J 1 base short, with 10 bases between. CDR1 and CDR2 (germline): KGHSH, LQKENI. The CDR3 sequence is CASSPPTQSYNEQFF. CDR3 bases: TGTGCCAGCTCACCCCCTACCCAATCCTACAATGAGCAGTTCTTC. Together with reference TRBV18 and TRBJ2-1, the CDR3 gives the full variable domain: NAGVMQNPRHLVRRRGQEARLRCSPMKGHSHVYWYRQLPEEGLKFMVYLQKENIIDESGMPKERFSAEFPKEGPSILRIQQVVRGDSAAYFCASSPPTQSYNEQFFGPGTRLTVL.

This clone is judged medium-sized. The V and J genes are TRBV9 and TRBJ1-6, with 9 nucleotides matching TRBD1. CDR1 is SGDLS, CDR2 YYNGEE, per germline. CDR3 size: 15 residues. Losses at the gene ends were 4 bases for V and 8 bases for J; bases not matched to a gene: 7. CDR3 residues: CASSPTGGEHSPLHF. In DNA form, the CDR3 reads TGTGCCAGCAGCCCGACAGGGGGTGAACATTCACCCCTCCACTTT.

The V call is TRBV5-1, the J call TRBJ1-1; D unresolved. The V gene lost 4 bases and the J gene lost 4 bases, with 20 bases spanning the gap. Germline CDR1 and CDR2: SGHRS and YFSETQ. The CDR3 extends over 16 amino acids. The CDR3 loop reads CASSPGEDPRSTEAFF. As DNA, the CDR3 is TGCGCCAGCAGCCCAGGTGAGGACCCAAGGAGCACTGAAGCTTTCTTT.

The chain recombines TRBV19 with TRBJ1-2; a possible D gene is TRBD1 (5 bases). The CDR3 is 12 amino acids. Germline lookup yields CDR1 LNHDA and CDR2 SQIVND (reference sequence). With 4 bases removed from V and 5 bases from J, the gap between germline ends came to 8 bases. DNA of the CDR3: TGTGCCAGTAGTAAGGGGAGGTATGGCTACACCTTC. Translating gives CASSKGRYGYTF. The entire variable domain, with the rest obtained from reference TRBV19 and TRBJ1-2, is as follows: DGGITQSPKYLFRKEGQNVTLSCEQNLNHDAMYWYRQDPGQGLRLIYYSQIVNDFQKGDIAEGYSVSREKKESFPLTVTSAQKNPTAFYLCASSKGRYGYTFGSGTRLTVV.

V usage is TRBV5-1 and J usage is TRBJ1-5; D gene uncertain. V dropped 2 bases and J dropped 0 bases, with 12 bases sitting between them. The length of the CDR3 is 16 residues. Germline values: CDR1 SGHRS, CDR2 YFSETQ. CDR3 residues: CASSFRPGPSNQPQHF. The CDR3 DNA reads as TGCGCCAGCAGCTTTAGGCCAGGTCCTAGCAATCAGCCCCAGCATTTT.

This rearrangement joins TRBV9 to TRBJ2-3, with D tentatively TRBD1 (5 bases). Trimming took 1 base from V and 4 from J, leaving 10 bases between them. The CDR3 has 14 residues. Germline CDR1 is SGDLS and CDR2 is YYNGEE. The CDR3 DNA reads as TGTGCCAGCAGCGTATGGGGCCGGGCAGATACGCAGTATTTT. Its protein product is CASSVWGRADTQYF.

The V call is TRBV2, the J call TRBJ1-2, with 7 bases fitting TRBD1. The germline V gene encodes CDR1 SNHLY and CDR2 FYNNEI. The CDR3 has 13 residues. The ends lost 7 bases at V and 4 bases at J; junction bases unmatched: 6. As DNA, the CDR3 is TGTGCCAGCATAGGAGGGGGCCTCTATGGCTACACCTTC. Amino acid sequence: CASIGGGLYGYTF.

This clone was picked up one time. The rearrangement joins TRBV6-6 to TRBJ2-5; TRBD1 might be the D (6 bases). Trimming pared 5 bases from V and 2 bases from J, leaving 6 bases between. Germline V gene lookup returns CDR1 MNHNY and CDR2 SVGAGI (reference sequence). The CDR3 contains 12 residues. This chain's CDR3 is CASSRGQETQYF. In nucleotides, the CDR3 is TGTGCCAGCAGTAGGGGGCAAGAGACCCAGTACTTC.

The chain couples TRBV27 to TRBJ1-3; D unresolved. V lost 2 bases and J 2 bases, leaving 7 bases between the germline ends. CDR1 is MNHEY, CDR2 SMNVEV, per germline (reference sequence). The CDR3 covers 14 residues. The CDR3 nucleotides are TGTGCCAGCAGTTTACGGGGAACTGGAAACACCATATATTTT. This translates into CASSLRGTGNTIYF.

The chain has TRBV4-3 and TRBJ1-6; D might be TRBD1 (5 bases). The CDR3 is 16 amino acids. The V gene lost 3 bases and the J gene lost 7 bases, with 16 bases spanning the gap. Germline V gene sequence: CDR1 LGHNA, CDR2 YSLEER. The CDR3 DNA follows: TGCGCCAGCAGCCAGCGGGGGTACGGGACGAATTCACCCCTCCACTTT. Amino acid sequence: CASSQRGYGTNSPLHF.

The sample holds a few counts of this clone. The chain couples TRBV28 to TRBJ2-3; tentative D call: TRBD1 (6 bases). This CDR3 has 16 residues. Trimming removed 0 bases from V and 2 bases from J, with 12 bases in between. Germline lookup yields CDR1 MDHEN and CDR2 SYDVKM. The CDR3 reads CASSLWNRANTDTQYF. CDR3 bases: TGTGCCAGCAGTTTATGGAACAGGGCTAACACAGATACGCAGTATTTT.

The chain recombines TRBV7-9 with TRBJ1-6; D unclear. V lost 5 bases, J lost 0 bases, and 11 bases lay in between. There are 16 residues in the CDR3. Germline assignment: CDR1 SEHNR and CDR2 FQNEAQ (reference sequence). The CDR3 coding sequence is TGTGCCAGCAGCCCTAGTGGAAGCTCCTATAATTCACCCCTCCACTTT. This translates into CASSPSGSSYNSPLHF. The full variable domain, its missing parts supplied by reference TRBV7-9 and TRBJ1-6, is DTGVSQNPRHKITKRGQNVTFRCDPISEHNRLYWYRQTLGQGPEFLTYFQNEAQLEKSRLLSDRFSAERPKGSFSTLEIQRTEQGDSAMYLCASSPSGSSYNSPLHFGNGTRLTVT.